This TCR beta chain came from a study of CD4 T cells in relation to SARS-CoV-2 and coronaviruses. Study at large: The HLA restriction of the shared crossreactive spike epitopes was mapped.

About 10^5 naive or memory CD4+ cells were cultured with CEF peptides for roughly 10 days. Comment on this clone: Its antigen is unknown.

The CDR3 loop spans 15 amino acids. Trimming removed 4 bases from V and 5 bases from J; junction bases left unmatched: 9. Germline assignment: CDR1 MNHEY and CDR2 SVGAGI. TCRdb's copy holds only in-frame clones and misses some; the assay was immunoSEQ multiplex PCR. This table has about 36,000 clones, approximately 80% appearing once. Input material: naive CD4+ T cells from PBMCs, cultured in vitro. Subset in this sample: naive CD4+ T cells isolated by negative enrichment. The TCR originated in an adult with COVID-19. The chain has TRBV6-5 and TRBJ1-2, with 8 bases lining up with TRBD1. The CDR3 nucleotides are TGTGCCAGCAGTTTTAGGACAGGGAGAAGTTATGGCTACACCTTC. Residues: CASSFRTGRSYGYTF.